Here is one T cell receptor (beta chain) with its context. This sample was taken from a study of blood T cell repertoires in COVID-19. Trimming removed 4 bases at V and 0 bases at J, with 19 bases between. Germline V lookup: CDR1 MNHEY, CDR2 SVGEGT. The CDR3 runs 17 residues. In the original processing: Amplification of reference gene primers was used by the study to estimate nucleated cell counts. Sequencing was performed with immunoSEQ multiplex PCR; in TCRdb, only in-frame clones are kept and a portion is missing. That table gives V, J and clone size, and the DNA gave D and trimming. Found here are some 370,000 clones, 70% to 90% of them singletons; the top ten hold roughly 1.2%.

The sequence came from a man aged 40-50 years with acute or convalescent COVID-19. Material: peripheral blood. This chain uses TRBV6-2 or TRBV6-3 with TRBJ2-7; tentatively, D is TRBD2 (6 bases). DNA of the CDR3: TGTGCCAGCAGTTGGGCTGGGGTAGCGGACATCTCCTACGAGCAGTACTTC. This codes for CASSWAGVADISYEQYF.